This entry features one T cell receptor beta chain sequence. Its antigen is not yet known. Per-base quality was not reported, and no clone a single base away is much larger than it. This sample is part of a study of blood T cell repertoires in COVID-19 (dated by TCRdb to 2019 to 2021). Concerning the study at large: The collaborator samples originated in the United States, Italy and Spain and spanned the acute and convalescent phases of COVID-19. The repertoires were made available in a free public database intended to serve as a resource for research on the immune response to SARS-CoV-2. The samples were drawn from two sources: the first 160 participants of the ongoing ImmuneRACE study, and 1,254 subjects contributed by 6 global collaborators. Where available, HLA class I and class II types were taken from metadata supplied by the sample provider and were not determined by assay-based typing. The prospective study material was composed of cDNA or gDNA derived from T cells, B-cell-depleted T cells, or PBMCs. Sample metadata almost always included a de-identified subject ID, COVID-19 status, age in years and sex. Deeply sampled blood TCRbeta repertoires from subjects exposed to, actively infected with, or recovered from COVID-19 were included in the dataset.

TCRbeta CDR3 regions were amplified from genomic DNA using the immunoSEQ Assay, a bias-controlled multiplex PCR. The original methods were these. Within the assay, amplification of reference gene primers was used to estimate how many nucleated cells each sample contained. Sequence reads were collapsed and filtered to measure the absolute abundance of every unique TCRbeta CDR3 rearrangement. Productive Simpson clonality was computed per sample as the square root of Simpson's diversity index over productive rearrangements. Here the immuneACCESS table is served through TCRdb, limited to in-frame sequences with V and J called. Missing clones are a known gap in these copies; in checked studies unresolved V genes cover under half, and the rest lacks a known reason. The V and J calls and clone size were taken over from that table, and D and trimming were inferred from the DNA. This sample gives about 170,000 clones in total; around 85% of them show up just once. The ten largest clones take up 2.5% to 4% of the sample.

The germline V gene encodes CDR1 GTSNPN and CDR2 SVGIG (reference sequence). Spanning cysteine to phenylalanine, the CDR3 consists of 13 amino acids. The retained sequence is limited to the CDR3, 39 bases, with the frame set at the first base. V and J are truncated by 0 bases and 0 bases respectively, leaving an intervening sequence of 3 bases. Paper-wide results and their limitations: How much clinical and demographic metadata was included differed by source and by participant, and the metadata was provided uncurated.

Each collaborating institution followed its own protocols to collect whole blood in K2EDTA tubes. Collaborator samples were shipped for TCRbeta analysis as frozen whole blood, isolated PBMCs, or DNA extracted from either sample type. The material sequenced was peripheral blood. The sequence was obtained from a human donor with acute or convalescent COVID-19. The donor label of this sample is uncertain. The sequence is built from TRBV30 and TRBJ1-3, with the D segment identity uncertain. The CDR3 amino acid sequence is: CAWSVFSGNTIYF. The DNA sequence follows: TGTGCCTGGAGTGTCTTCTCTGGAAACACCATATATTTT.